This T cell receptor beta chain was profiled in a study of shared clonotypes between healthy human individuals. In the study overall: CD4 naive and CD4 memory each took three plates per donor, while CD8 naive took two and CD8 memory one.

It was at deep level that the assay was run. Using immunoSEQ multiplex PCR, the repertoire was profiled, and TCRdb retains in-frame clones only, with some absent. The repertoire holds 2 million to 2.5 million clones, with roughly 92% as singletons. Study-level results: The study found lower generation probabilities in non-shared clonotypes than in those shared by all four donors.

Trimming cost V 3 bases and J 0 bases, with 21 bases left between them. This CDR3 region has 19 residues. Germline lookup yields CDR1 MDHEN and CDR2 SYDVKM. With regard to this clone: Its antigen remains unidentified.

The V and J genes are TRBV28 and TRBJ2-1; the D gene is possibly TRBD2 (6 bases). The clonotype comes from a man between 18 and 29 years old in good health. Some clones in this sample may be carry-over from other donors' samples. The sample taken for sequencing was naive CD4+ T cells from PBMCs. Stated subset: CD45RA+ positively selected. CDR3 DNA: TGTGCCAGCAGTTTCGGTGTACTAGCACGGAGGAGCTCCTACAATGAGCAGTTCTTC. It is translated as CASSFGVLARRSSYNEQFF. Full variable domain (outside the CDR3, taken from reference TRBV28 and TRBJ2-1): DVKVTQSSRYLVKRTGEKVFLECVQDMDHENMFWYRQDPGLGLRLIYFSYDVKMKEKGDIPEGYSVSREKKERFSLILESASTNQTSMYLCASSFGVLARRSSYNEQFFGPGTRLTVL.